The 29 T cell receptor beta chains listed next were all sequenced from one sample in a study of OX40 agonist ivuxolimab in advanced cancers. The library was prepared using the immunoSEQ multiplex PCR assay. TCRdb mirrors the immuneACCESS table, restricted to in-frame sequences. Some clones are absent from its copies; in checked studies, under half trace to an unresolved V gene, and the reason for the others is unknown. Present in this sample are about 53,000 clones, 84% of which were seen just once. 3.5% to 5.5% of the sample lies in the top ten. Sequenced material: CD4+ or CD8+ T cells sorted from blood, taken in a trial of the OX40 agonist ivuxolimab. The receptors shown here come from an adult with an advanced solid tumor such as melanoma, head and neck, liver or kidney cancer.

This clone was detected a few times. The rearrangement links TRBV28 to TRBJ1-2; 8 bases agree with TRBD1. Germline V gene sequence: CDR1 MDHEN, CDR2 SYDVKM. The CDR3 loop spans 13 amino acids. Trimming removed 6 bases from V and 4 bases from J; junction bases left unmatched: 4. The CDR3 region is CASRAGGTYGYTF. Written as DNA, the CDR3 is TGTGCCAGCAGGGCAGGGGGCACCTATGGCTACACCTTC.

This sequence joins TRBV5-5 and TRBJ2-7; D remains unclear. V was trimmed by 0 bases and J by 3 bases, leaving 1 base between them. Looked up from germline, CDR1 is SGHKS and CDR2 is YYEKEE (reference sequence). The CDR3 spans 11 residues. The CDR3 spells CASSLDYEQYF. The CDR3 region has the DNA TGTGCCAGCAGCTTGGACTACGAGCAGTACTTC.

V usage is TRBV7-9 and J usage is TRBJ2-7; possibly TRBD2 for D (6 bases). CDR3 length equals 13 residues. CDR1 is SEHNR, CDR2 FQNEAQ, per germline (reference sequence). Trimming pared 4 bases from V and 7 bases from J, leaving 14 bases between. The DNA for the CDR3 is TGTGCCAGCAGCTCCGTTCTGGGGGGAGAGCAGTACTTC. Residues: CASSSVLGGEQYF.

The chain is built from TRBV28 and TRBJ2-4; D is undetermined. There are 17 residues in the CDR3. CDR1 MDHEN and CDR2 SYDVKM come from the germline V gene. The CDR3 nucleotides read TGTGCAAGAGTTTATAAGGCCCTCCTTTTAGCCAAAAACATTCAGTACTTC. Encoded protein: CARVYKALLLAKNIQYF.

The CDR3 sequence is CASSLTGGRAYEQYF. In DNA, the CDR3 is TGTGCCAGCAGTTTAACTGGGGGCAGGGCCTACGAGCAGTACTTC. The chain has TRBV27 and TRBJ2-7; TRBD1 is a possible D gene (6 bases). Germline lookup yields CDR1 MNHEY and CDR2 SMNVEV (reference sequence). The CDR3 consists of 15 residues. The V end was cut by 2 bases, the J end by 2 bases, with 13 bases between.

The J gene is TRBJ2-7, the V gene TRBV7-8, with 11 bases that match TRBD1. The junction had 8 bases not matched to a gene; V was cut back by 6 bases and J by 7 bases. This CDR3 comprises 14 residues. In germline, CDR1 is SGHVS, CDR2 FQNEAQ. CDR3 DNA sequence: TGTGCCAGCAGTCCGGGACAGGGGGTTGGAGAGCAGTACTTC. Encoded protein: CASSPGQGVGEQYF.

The gene calls are TRBV28 and TRBJ1-5; TRBD1 is a possible D gene (5 bases). The CDR3 is 14 residues long. Germline V gene data show CDR1 as MDHEN and CDR2 as SYDVKM. Trimming left V 6 bases short and J 4 bases short, with 13 bases between. CDR3 region: CASRGAGQNQPQHF. DNA of the CDR3: TGTGCCAGCAGGGGCGCAGGGCAAAATCAGCCCCAGCATTTT.

The rearrangement links TRBV7-2 to TRBJ2-3; D is uncertain. This CDR3 has 15 residues. Between the trimmed V and J ends, which lost 1 base and 6 bases, there was a span of 14 bases. The V gene's germline CDR1 is SGHTA and CDR2 FQGNSA. DNA of the CDR3: TGTGCCAGCAGCTTAGAGGCGGACCCCGGGGATACGCAGTATTTT. Translating gives CASSLEADPGDTQYF.

The genes are TRBV5-5 and TRBJ2-3, with D possibly being TRBD2 (6 bases). V was clipped by 4 bases and J by 0 bases, with 15 bases between them. CDR1 and CDR2 (germline): SGHKS, YYEKEE (reference sequence). CDR3 length: 16 residues. The CDR3 coding sequence is TGTGCCAGCAGCCCCATTGGGAGGCCTAGCACAGATACGCAGTATTTT. This gives the protein CASSPIGRPSTDTQYF.

The chain has TRBV7-8 and TRBJ1-3, with D possibly being TRBD1 (5 bases). CDR1 and CDR2 from the germline V gene are SGHVS and FQNEAQ. The CDR3 is 16 amino acids. Trimming left V 5 bases short and J 4 bases short, with 18 bases between. Here the CDR3 reads CASSPRDLGPGNTIYF. CDR3 bases: TGTGCCAGCAGCCCCCGGGACTTAGGGCCCGGAAACACCATATATTTT.

The V call is TRBV6-6, the J call TRBJ2-5, with a possible D match to TRBD1 (5 bases). This CDR3 spans 13 amino acids. From germline, CDR1 is MNHNY and CDR2 SVGAGI (reference sequence). Trimming stripped 6 bases from V and 4 bases from J, with 12 bases between. The chain's CDR3 is CASSSIRGETQYF. The CDR3 coding sequence is TGTGCCAGCAGCTCGATTAGGGGAGAGACCCAGTACTTC.

This chain uses TRBV5-6 with TRBJ2-7; D is unclear. The CDR3 is made up of 14 amino acids. Per germline, CDR1 SGHDT and CDR2 YYEEEE. Trimming removed 2 bases from V and 6 bases from J, with 15 bases in between. Written as DNA, the CDR3 is TGTGCCAGCAGCTTTCAGACGGCATGGGGCGAGCAGTACTTC. Amino acid sequence: CASSFQTAWGEQYF.

The chain has TRBV7-2 and TRBJ2-5; 7 nucleotides match TRBD2. The J call is doubtful: the DNA matches TRBJ2-7 better. The CDR3 has 16 residues. In germline, CDR1 is SGHTA, CDR2 FQGNSA. The CDR3 is CASSLNLKRDSYEQYF. Written as DNA, the CDR3 is TGTGCCAGCAGCTTAAATTTGAAGCGGGACTCCTACGAGCAGTACTTC.

The CDR3 nucleotides are TGTGCCAGCAGCGTAGGGACAGGGGCCTCTGGAAACACCATATATTTT. This gives the protein CASSVGTGASGNTIYF. The chain couples TRBV9 to TRBJ1-3, with 9 bases lining up with TRBD1. The CDR3 sequence is 16 residues long. Unmatched junction bases numbered 1, after V lost 0 bases and J lost 0 bases. Germline V gene lookup returns CDR1 SGDLS and CDR2 YYNGEE.

This chain uses TRBV12-5 with TRBJ1-1; 8 bases align to TRBD1. Germline V gene sequence: CDR1 LGHNT, CDR2 FRNRAP. CDR3 length equals 14 residues. V lost 1 base and J lost 6; bases outside the gene matches: 4. This CDR3 is CASGLAQGAAEAFF. CDR3 nucleotide sequence: TGTGCTAGTGGTTTGGCGCAGGGGGCAGCTGAAGCTTTCTTT.

The rearrangement uses TRBV11-2 and TRBJ2-3; no definite D call. Germline values: CDR1 SGHAT, CDR2 FQNNGV. This CDR3 is built from 12 residues. The ends were cut back, 2 bases at V and 0 bases at J, with 0 bases in the middle. The CDR3 bases are TGTGCCAGCAGCTTAAGCACAGATACGCAGTATTTT. This codes for CASSLSTDTQYF.

The V and J genes are TRBV15 and TRBJ1-1; the D gene is possibly TRBD1 (6 bases). Trimming stripped 1 base from V and 0 bases from J, with 12 bases between. This CDR3 spans 16 amino acids. From germline, CDR1 is LNHNV and CDR2 YYDKDF (reference sequence). The CDR3 protein is CATSRGTVGVNTEAFF. DNA for the CDR3: TGTGCCACCAGCAGAGGGACAGTAGGGGTGAACACTGAAGCTTTCTTT.

Concerning this clone: One end of the junction fails to match germline, which may point to a read error. The CDR3 protein is CASSLGTSGAPNNF. The CDR3 DNA reads as TGCGCCAGCAGCTTGGGGACTAGCGGGGCCCCTAATAACTTC. The chain carries TRBV5-1 and TRBJ2-7; 12 bases map to TRBD2. This CDR3 is 14 amino acids long. CDR1 and CDR2 (germline): SGHRS, YFSETQ.

This clone was detected once. The chain carries TRBV6-5 and TRBJ2-7; D not resolved. The germline gives CDR1 MNHEY, CDR2 SVGAGI. CDR3 size: 14 residues. Trimming left V 2 bases short and J 0 bases short, with 8 bases between. The CDR3, as DNA: TGTGCCAGCAGTTACACGGGTAGCTCCTACGAGCAGTACTTC. Protein product: CASSYTGSSYEQYF.

DNA of the CDR3: TGCGCCAGCAGCTTGGAACAGGGGGCTAAGGGCTACACCTTC. As protein: CASSLEQGAKGYTF. V and J are TRBV5-1 and TRBJ1-2, with 9 bases aligning to TRBD1. CDR1 and CDR2 from the germline V gene are SGHRS and YFSETQ. This CDR3 is built from 14 residues. Trimming removed 0 bases from V and 8 bases from J; junction bases left unmatched: 5. Based on the CDR3 plus reference TRBV5-1 and TRBJ1-2, the full variable domain is KAGVTQTPRYLIKTRGQQVTLSCSPISGHRSVSWYQQTPGQGLQFLFEYFSETQRNKGNFPGRFSGRQFSNSRSEMNVSTLELGDSALYLCASSLEQGAKGYTFGSGTRLTVV.

J is TRBJ1-3 and V is TRBV4-3, with D tentatively TRBD1 (6 bases). The V gene's germline CDR1 is LGHNA and CDR2 YSLEER. CDR3 length equals 16 residues. The V end lost 0 bases, the J end lost 3 bases, and 12 bases lay between the germline ends. The CDR3 spells CASSQDSNRVGNTIYF. CDR3 nucleotide sequence: TGCGCCAGCAGCCAAGACTCCAACAGGGTTGGAAACACCATATATTTT.

The chain carries TRBV27 and TRBJ2-4, with D possibly TRBD2 on 6 matching bases. V was cut by 0 bases and J by 4 bases, with 13 bases left in between. Germline V gene lookup returns CDR1 MNHEY and CDR2 SMNVEV (reference sequence). The CDR3 covers 16 residues. CDR3 in amino acids: CASSLSSEGIKNIQYF. CDR3 DNA: TGTGCCAGCAGTTTATCGTCGGAGGGTATAAAAAACATTCAGTACTTC.

The gene calls are TRBV28 and TRBJ2-6, with D perhaps TRBD1 (5 bases). This CDR3 has 16 amino acids. With 3 bases removed from V and 0 bases from J, the gap between germline ends came to 9 bases. CDR1 MDHEN and CDR2 SYDVKM come from the germline V gene. The CDR3 region is CASSLGLISGANVLTF. The CDR3 DNA follows: TGTGCCAGCAGTTTGGGGCTCATCTCTGGGGCCAACGTCCTGACTTTC.

The V and J genes are TRBV7-8 and TRBJ2-7, with 7 bases lining up with TRBD1. The CDR3 contains 14 residues. The germline V gene encodes CDR1 SGHVS and CDR2 FQNEAQ. Trimming removed 0 bases from V and 1 base from J; junction bases left unmatched: 0. CDR3 DNA sequence: TGTGCCAGCAGCTTAGCGGGACAGTCCTACGAGCAGTACTTC. Encoded protein: CASSLAGQSYEQYF.

The chain has TRBV2 and TRBJ2-2; 7 positions match TRBD1. V lost 4 bases to trimming and J lost 5 bases; unmatched junction nucleotides: 7. The CDR3 consists of 15 residues. Per germline, CDR1 SNHLY and CDR2 FYNNEI. CDR3 sequence: CASSADRVRTGELFF. For the CDR3, the DNA is TGTGCCAGCAGTGCCGACAGGGTGAGGACCGGGGAGCTGTTTTTT. Using reference TRBV2 and TRBJ2-2 for the parts outside the CDR3, the full variable domain is EPEVTQTPSHQVTQMGQEVILRCVPISNHLYFYWYRQILGQKVEFLVSFYNNEISEKSEIFDDQFSVERPDGSNFTLKIRSTKLEDSAMYFCASSADRVRTGELFFGEGSRLTVL.

This chain links TRBV25-1 with TRBJ1-6, with D uncertain. The CDR3 consists of 15 residues. V shed 0 bases and J shed 6 bases, with 9 bases lying between them. CDR1 is MGHDK and CDR2 is SYGVNS in the germline V gene. The CDR3 loop is CASSEYAGSNSPLHF. CDR3 nucleotide sequence: TGTGCCAGCAGTGAATATGCCGGATCTAATTCACCCCTCCACTTT. The full variable domain, with the rest looked up from reference TRBV25-1 and TRBJ1-6, is EADIYQTPRYLVIGTGKKITLECSQTMGHDKMYWYQQDPGMELHLIHYSYGVNSTEKGDLSSESTVSRIRTEHFPLTLESARPSHTSQYLCASSEYAGSNSPLHFGNGTRLTVT.

The rearrangement joins TRBV5-1 to TRBJ2-7; possible D gene TRBD2, 5 bases. V was shortened by 0 bases and J by 0 bases, with 19 bases between the two germline ends. CDR3 length equals 18 residues. In germline, CDR1 is SGHRS, CDR2 YFSETQ. The CDR3 loop reads CASSLGDGRPQSSYEQYF. CDR3 coding DNA: TGCGCCAGCAGCTTGGGAGATGGGAGACCGCAAAGCTCCTACGAGCAGTACTTC.

The chain joins TRBV5-5 to TRBJ1-1; no clear D. The CDR3 is made up of 12 amino acids. In germline, CDR1 is SGHKS, CDR2 YYEKEE (reference sequence). Trimming stripped 5 bases from V and 5 bases from J, with 10 bases between. CDR3 region: CASSDFSTEAFF. The DNA for the CDR3 is TGTGCCAGCAGTGACTTCTCGACTGAAGCTTTCTTT.

This clone was picked up a small number of times. CDR3 in DNA: TGTGCCAGCAGCGCCCAAGCGGGGGGGAACCACTACGAGCAGTACTTC. Protein product: CASSAQAGGNHYEQYF. This sequence joins TRBV9 and TRBJ2-7, with TRBD2 matching over 10 bases. With V trimmed by 3 bases and J by 3 bases, 9 bases remained unmatched. CDR1 and CDR2 (germline): SGDLS, YYNGEE. The CDR3 is made up of 16 amino acids.